The text below deals with one T cell receptor (beta chain). As yet, its antigen is unknown. The source of the sample is a study of Ad26.COV2.S vaccination and SARS-CoV-2 variants. General study points: There was reportedly substantial breadth in spike-specific CD8+ and CD4+ T cell responses after vaccination.

Treatment indicated: some 20 received Ad26.COV2.S at low or high dose, single or two shots; about 5 received placebo; per-sample allocation not given. Day 63 after the first vaccine or placebo injection was the time point for sampling. An adult aged 18-55 years in Boston served as the donor. The germline V and J ends were trimmed by 2 bases and 3 bases, with 25 bases remaining between them. Germline V gene lookup returns CDR1 GTSNPN and CDR2 SVGIG (reference sequence). The CDR3 length is 18 residues. This table comes from immunoSEQ multiplex PCR, and its TCRdb copy is limited to in-frame clones, with some not included. The sample records around 450,000 clones, around 91% being singletons.

The chain employs TRBV30 and TRBJ2-5, with D maybe TRBD1 (5 bases). Sequencing was performed on peripheral blood, taken in a trial of Ad26.COV2.S vaccine versus placebo. The TCR sequence derives from a person between 18 and 59 years old who received the Ad26.COV2.S COVID-19 vaccine or a placebo. CDR3 protein: CAWSHPPRLYVGEETQYF. CDR3 sequence (DNA): TGTGCCTGGAGTCATCCCCCTCGTTTGTATGTAGGGGAAGAGACCCAGTACTTC.